This paragraph covers one TCR beta chain sequence. What it binds is unknown. The source of the sample is a study of cytomegalovirus exposure and HLA in healthy donors. Study details: The 120 or so validation repertoires used the same platform as the 550 to 800 first-cohort repertoires (as reported by a later analysis). Study observations and caveats: Rarity marked most TCR sequences, yet some public TCRs occurred in many donors. High sensitivity and specificity were reportedly achieved when the classifier diagnosed cytomegalovirus status. As confirmed in vitro, a few CMV-associated chains were specific for CMV antigens.

The repertoire was sequenced with immunoSEQ multiplex PCR; TCRdb's copy has only in-frame clones and lacks some. The table records a few hundred thousand clones, approximately 90% of them present only once. Sequencing was carried out using PBMCs. The sequence was collected from a woman aged 18-29 years in good health and CMV-seronegative.

In DNA form, the CDR3 reads TGTGCCAGCAGTGAAAGGGGGACTAGCGAGTACAATGAGCAGTTCTTC. The encoded protein is CASSERGTSEYNEQFF. V and J are TRBV2 and TRBJ2-1; 10 bases are a match to TRBD2. The trim removed 2 bases at V and 4 bases at J, leaving 5 bases unmatched. Germline assignment: CDR1 SNHLY and CDR2 FYNNEI. The length of the CDR3 is 16 residues.